Presented here are 7 T cell receptor beta chains from one specimen sequenced in a study of blood T cells in healthy people across ages. A second PCR of roughly 7 to 11 cycles used a sample-barcoded 5' primer and a J-beta primer mix. TCRdb re-derived calls from the 5' RACE reads in MiXCR, one entry per CDR3 protein. This sample has about 1.6 million distinct CDR3 sequences, with about 35% found just once. The sample was blood. Receptors originate from a young woman in good health.

The V and J genes are TRBV6-6 and TRBJ2-7; perhaps TRBD1 as D (5 bases). The CDR3 contains 12 residues. Germline CDR1 MNHNY, CDR2 SVGAGI (reference sequence). CDR3 nucleotide sequence: TGTGCGACGAAGACAGCTGAGGACGAGCAGTACTTC. Its protein is CATKTAEDEQYF.

This sequence joins TRBV5-1 and TRBJ2-7; no reliable D call. Germline CDR1 and CDR2: SGHRS and YFSETQ. This CDR3 is built from 13 residues. V was cut by 7 bases and J by 3 bases, with 14 bases left in between. This chain's CDR3 is CASGEEINYEQYF. In DNA, the CDR3 is TGCGCCAGCGGAGAGGAGATCAACTACGAGCAGTACTTC.

This clonotype has a count of ten or more. The J gene is TRBJ2-7, the V gene TRBV28; the match to TRBD2 covers 8 bases. V shed 6 bases and J 0 bases; nucleotides not matched to a gene: 4. From germline, CDR1 is MDHEN and CDR2 SYDVKM. This CDR3 spans 14 amino acids. CDR3 amino acids: CASRSGGSSYEQYF. CDR3 DNA: TGTGCCAGCAGGAGCGGGGGCAGCTCCTACGAGCAGTACTTC.

This clonotype was detected only a few times. The rearrangement uses TRBV29-1 and TRBJ2-3, with 7 bases lining up with TRBD1. Trimming took 5 bases from V and 4 from J; bases not matched to a gene: 3. CDR1 is SQVTM and CDR2 is ANQGSEA in the germline V gene. The CDR3 contains 12 residues. For the CDR3, the DNA is TGCAGCGTTCTGCAGGGGGCAGATACGCAGTATTTT. As protein: CSVLQGADTQYF.

J is TRBJ2-2 and V is TRBV3-1; D is perhaps TRBD1 (5 bases). The CDR3 runs 15 residues. Trimming stripped 0 bases from V and 3 bases from J, with 8 bases between. Germline CDR1 is LGHDT and CDR2 is YNNKEL (reference sequence). CDR3 nucleotide sequence: TGTGCCAGCAGCCAAGACAAGACAGACACCGGGGAGCTGTTTTTT. It yields the protein CASSQDKTDTGELFF.

This clonotype came up a few times. The V and J genes are TRBV7-2 and TRBJ2-2; possible D gene TRBD1, 6 bases. The CDR3 totals 16 residues. Looked up from germline, CDR1 is SGHTA and CDR2 is FQGNSA. The ends were cut back, 5 bases at V and 1 base at J, with 14 bases in the middle. DNA of the CDR3: TGTGCCAGCAGCAGCCGGGACAACCTGAACACCGGGGAGCTGTTTTTT. Translated, it gives CASSSRDNLNTGELFF.

This chain joins TRBV5-1 and TRBJ2-3; D gene ambiguous. Looked up from germline, CDR1 is SGHRS and CDR2 is YFSETQ. The V and J ends lost 0 bases and 1 base respectively, with 9 bases between them. The CDR3 has 15 residues. The CDR3 DNA follows: TGCGCCAGCAGCTTGGTAGTCTCCCGCACAGATACGCAGTATTTT. This codes for CASSLVVSRTDTQYF.